The 3 T cell receptor beta chains below were found in one sample sequenced in a study of blood T cell repertoires in COVID-19. This table comes from immunoSEQ multiplex PCR, and its TCRdb copy is limited to in-frame clones, with some not included. This sample yields nearly 350,000 clones, of which about 90% are seen a single time; around 6.6% belongs to the top ten. The sample taken for sequencing was peripheral blood. Every receptor here comes from a woman in her sixties or seventies with COVID-19, enrolled during active disease.

V gene TRBV7-2 combines with J gene TRBJ2-2, with 7 bases fitting TRBD2. The CDR3 is made up of 18 amino acids. The junction had 14 bases not matched to a gene; V was cut back by 5 bases and J by 2 bases. Germline values: CDR1 SGHTA, CDR2 FQGNSA. The CDR3 DNA is TGTGCCAGCAGCCTTTTCTCTTCGGGCGGGGGTAACACCGGGGAGCTGTTTTTT. This translates into CASSLFSSGGGNTGELFF.

This clone has just one count. V usage is TRBV19 and J usage is TRBJ2-2; 8 nucleotides match TRBD2. This CDR3 comprises 18 residues. V shed 0 bases and J 6 bases; nucleotides not matched to a gene: 12. Germline V gene sequence: CDR1 LNHDA, CDR2 SQIVND (reference sequence). The chain's CDR3 is CASSIDLRGGPVAGELFF. Written as DNA, the CDR3 is TGTGCCAGTAGTATAGACCTCCGCGGGGGGCCCGTGGCCGGGGAGCTGTTTTTT.

This rearrangement joins TRBV6-6 to TRBJ2-3; D is possibly TRBD1 (7 bases). Between the trimmed V and J ends, which lost 6 bases and 4 bases, there was a span of 20 bases. Germline V gene data show CDR1 as MNHNY and CDR2 as SVGAGI (reference sequence). The CDR3 is 16 amino acids. CDR3 residues: CASSKQQGRSADTQYF. The CDR3 DNA reads TGTGCCAGCAGCAAACAACAGGGGAGGTCGGCAGATACGCAGTATTTT.